These 9 T cell receptor beta chains were sequenced from one sample in a study of beta chain features in type 1 diabetes. Isolated RNA was reverse transcribed in full, so expressed TCRB transcripts were sequenced. TCRdb keeps only in-frame clones here, not all; method: immunoSEQ multiplex PCR. The table lists fewer than 200,000 clones, less than 9.5% of them singletons. The sequenced sample was central memory CD4+ T cells from blood. Every receptor here comes from a man aged 18-30 years in good health.

This clone was counted many times. V usage is TRBV29-1 and J usage is TRBJ2-3, with 12 bases lining up with TRBD2. The V segment lost 2 bases and the J segment 0 bases; nucleotides outside the gene matches: 9. Germline V gene lookup returns CDR1 SQVTM and CDR2 ANQGSEA. The CDR3 loop spans 18 amino acids. CDR3 in DNA: TGCAGCGTTGAAAAGGGTCTAGCGGGAGGGACTAGCACAGATACGCAGTATTTT. This codes for CSVEKGLAGGTSTDTQYF.

This clone was seen only a few times. This sequence joins TRBV7-2 and TRBJ1-1; 10 bases are shared with TRBD1. J was trimmed by 9 bases and V by 1 base; bases with no gene match: 8. This CDR3 contains 15 residues. Looked up from germline, CDR1 is SGHTA and CDR2 is FQGNSA. The CDR3 sequence is CASSLDGTGVSKAFF. The CDR3 DNA reads as TGTGCCAGCAGCTTAGATGGGACAGGGGTCTCGAAAGCTTTCTTT.

The rearrangement joins TRBV7-3 to TRBJ2-3, with D tentatively TRBD1 (6 bases). Trimming left V 0 bases short and J 3 bases short, with 10 bases between. The CDR3 consists of 15 residues. Looked up from germline, CDR1 is SGHTA and CDR2 is FQGTGA. CDR3 coding DNA: TGTGCCAGCAGCTTAACGGTCACAGGGACAGATACGCAGTATTTT. It translates to CASSLTVTGTDTQYF.

This clone was observed a few times. V gene TRBV18 combines with J gene TRBJ2-7, with no clear D. The CDR3 loop spans 12 amino acids. Germline CDR1 KGHSH, CDR2 LQKENI. V lost 2 bases and J lost 2, with 4 bases in between. CDR3 coding DNA: TGTGCCAGCTCACCAGTAGCCTACGAGCAGTACTTC. It codes for CASSPVAYEQYF.

The chain links TRBV6-4 to TRBJ2-1, with 7 bases lining up with TRBD2. The CDR3 is 15 amino acids. Germline CDR1 is MRHNA and CDR2 is SNTAGT. Trimming cost V 1 base and J 7 bases; bases outside gene matches: 7. CDR3 bases: TGTGCCAGCAGTGACTGGGCCGGGGGGACTAATGAGCAGTTCTTC. This gives the protein CASSDWAGGTNEQFF.

The chain uses TRBV5-1 and TRBJ1-3; possibly TRBD1 for D (5 bases). CDR3 length equals 14 residues. V lost 1 base and J 3 bases, leaving 8 bases between the germline ends. Germline lookup yields CDR1 SGHRS and CDR2 YFSETQ. Here the CDR3 reads CASSLPGVGNTIYF. CDR3 bases: TGCGCCAGCAGCTTGCCGGGGGTTGGAAACACCATATATTTT.

This clone was seen a handful of times. J is TRBJ2-3 and V is TRBV2; D gene unclear. Germline V gene lookup returns CDR1 SNHLY and CDR2 FYNNEI. The V end lost 4 bases, the J end lost 3 bases, and 11 bases lay between the germline ends. The CDR3 is 14 residues long. The CDR3: CASSGEQLTDTQYF. The CDR3 region has the DNA TGTGCCAGCAGTGGAGAACAGCTTACAGATACGCAGTATTTT.

The chain uses TRBV30 and TRBJ2-7, with D unclear. This CDR3 is built from 13 residues. V was pared by 1 base and J by 0 bases, with 7 bases between. Germline V CDR1 and CDR2: GTSNPN, SVGIG (reference sequence). CDR3 protein: CAWSGISSYEQYF. The DNA for the CDR3 is TGTGCCTGGAGTGGTATCAGCTCCTACGAGCAGTACTTC. Full variable domain (outside the CDR3, taken from reference TRBV30 and TRBJ2-7): SQTIHQWPATLVQPVGSPLSLECTVEGTSNPNLYWYRQAAGRGLQLLFYSVGIGQISSEVPQNLSASRPQDRQFILSSKKLLLSDSGFYLCAWSGISSYEQYFGPGTRLTVT.

This clone was seen a few times. This sequence joins TRBV18 and TRBJ2-5; 11 nucleotides agree with TRBD2. Germline assignment: CDR1 KGHSH and CDR2 LQKENI. The CDR3 is 16 residues long. Trimming took 3 bases from V and 5 from J; bases not matched to a gene: 8. Here the CDR3 reads CASSPNGLAGRETQYF. CDR3 DNA: TGTGCCAGCTCACCTAACGGACTAGCGGGCCGGGAGACCCAGTACTTC. The full variable domain, its missing parts supplied by reference TRBV18 and TRBJ2-5, is NAGVMQNPRHLVRRRGQEARLRCSPMKGHSHVYWYRQLPEEGLKFMVYLQKENIIDESGMPKERFSAEFPKEGPSILRIQQVVRGDSAAYFCASSPNGLAGRETQYFGPGTRLLVL.